This TCR beta chain originates from a study of Ad26.COV2.S vaccination and SARS-CoV-2 variants. Treatment defined: some 19 received Ad26.COV2.S at low or high dose, single or two shots; roughly 5 received placebo; per-sample allocation not given. Vaccine and placebo recipients were sampled on day 63 after the first injection. V lost 4 bases to trimming and J lost 5 bases; unmatched junction nucleotides: 10. The CDR3 totals 17 residues. Germline values: CDR1 LGHDT, CDR2 YNNKEL (reference sequence). This clone has only a few counts. This table comes from immunoSEQ multiplex PCR, and its TCRdb copy is limited to in-frame clones, with some not included. The sample contains roughly 700,000 clones, 89% of which appear only once.

Specimen: peripheral blood, collected in a trial of Ad26.COV2.S vaccine versus placebo. The V gene is TRBV3-1 (or the pseudogene TRBV3-2), the J gene TRBJ1-4, with 10 nucleotides matching TRBD1. The sequence was collected from a person between 18 and 59 years old who received the Ad26.COV2.S COVID-19 vaccine or a placebo. Here the CDR3 reads CASSPYGTGAVNEKLFF. The DNA for the CDR3 is TGTGCCAGCAGCCCATACGGGACAGGGGCCGTAAATGAAAAACTGTTTTTT.